The source of this T cell receptor beta chain is a study of cytomegalovirus exposure and HLA in healthy donors. General study findings and limits: A list of 164 TCR beta chains associated with cytomegalovirus was given.

About this clone itself: Its specificity is unknown.

CDR3 length: 14 amino acids. Trimming took 3 bases from V and 7 from J; bases not matched to a gene: 5. The germline gives CDR1 MNHEY, CDR2 SMNVEV (reference sequence). All the people who gave samples were healthy bone marrow donors. Each donor was nominally healthy when sampled (though unrecorded immune exposures were likely). A multiplex PCR was run with 60 Vbeta primers and 13 Jbeta primers. The table came from immunoSEQ multiplex PCR; TCRdb's copy has only in-frame clones and leaves some out. The sample lists about 180,000 clones; less than 85% were seen once. Sequences were obtained from PBMCs. V usage is TRBV27 and J usage is TRBJ2-2, with TRBD2 matching over 7 bases. This sequence was found in a man aged 18 to 35 in good health and CMV-seronegative. CDR3 sequence (DNA): TGTGCCAGCAGTTTGTGGGGGAGGGACGGGGAGCTGTTTTTT. This gives the protein CASSLWGRDGELFF.